This TCR beta chain appears in the sequencing data of a study of T cell responses to AZD1222 COVID-19 vaccine. Study background: Analysis merged second doses at about 4 or about 12 weeks. The study, taken as a whole, reports: Females made up more of the donors, who were largely white British, and clonal diversity may have come out too low. Spike-specific TCR breadth and depth went up after people got two AZD1222 doses.

For this clone: What it binds is unknown.

Profiling relied on immunoSEQ multiplex PCR, and the TCRdb table lists in-frame clones only, not all of them. The data contain about 120,000 clones, approximately 88% of them singletons. Germline V lookup: CDR1 LNHDA, CDR2 SQIVND (reference sequence). V was trimmed by 0 bases and J by 8 bases, leaving 19 bases between them. This CDR3 comprises 16 residues. The sequence came from an adult in good health. V and J are TRBV19 and TRBJ1-1, with D possibly matching TRBD1 (6 bases). The source material was peripheral blood, sampled on day 0 of AZD1222 vaccination. The CDR3 sequence is CASSIDPRAGQFEAFF. The CDR3 nucleotides read TGTGCCAGTAGTATAGACCCTCGGGCCGGACAGTTCGAAGCTTTCTTT.